One and the same sample provided the 15 T cell receptor beta chains below, sequenced in a study of tumor-infiltrating lymphocytes in primary liver carcinoma. TCR beta cDNA was made from 500 ng total RNA with a constant-region primer. ARM-PCR was slightly modified, and three nested multiplex PCR rounds with it gave rise to the TCR beta libraries. For 10 cycles apiece, the opening two PCR rounds ran with TRBV1-TRBV30 forward primers and a C-beta reverse primer. TCRdb itself ran the multiplex PCR reads through MiXCR, one entry per CDR3 protein. Among under 200,000 distinct CDR3 sequences listed, 85% were seen once. It was from roughly 20-30 mg of unsorted bulk tissue that RNA and DNA were co-extracted. Material for sequencing was tumor tissue from primary liver carcinoma. The receptors were gathered from a man in his forties or fifties with primary liver carcinoma and hepatitis B virus infection.

Notes on this clonotype: At one end, the junction sequence differs from germline, possibly due to a read error. The rearrangement uses TRBV11-3 and TRBJ2-1; D uncertain. The CDR3 length is 14 residues. The germline CDR1 and CDR2 sequences are SGHNT and YENEEA. This CDR3 reads CACSLGVSVNEQFF. The CDR3 bases are TGTGCCTGCAGCTTAGGCGTCTCGGTCAATGAGCAGTTCTTC.

J is TRBJ2-5 and V is TRBV20-1, with TRBD1 matching 7 bases. Trimming took 5 bases from V and 3 from J; bases not matched to a gene: 3. The CDR3 length is 12 residues. Per the germline V gene, CDR1 is DFQATT and CDR2 is SNEGSKA (reference sequence). The chain's CDR3 is CSAEGQKETQYF. In DNA, the CDR3 is TGCAGTGCTGAGGGACAGAAAGAGACCCAGTACTTC.

Comments on this clonotype: One junction end disagrees with the germline gene, perhaps due to a read error. The CDR3 loop is CASTEELACLYEQFF. For the CDR3, the DNA is TGTGCCAGCACTGAAGAATTAGCATGCTTATATGAGCAGTTCTTC. This chain connects TRBV6-1 to TRBJ2-1; D gene uncertain. This CDR3 region has 15 residues. Germline CDR1 and CDR2: MNHNS and SASEGT.

The rearrangement uses TRBV6-2 or TRBV6-3 and TRBJ2-1, with D possibly matching TRBD2 (7 bases). This CDR3 comprises 14 residues. Trimming shortened V by 7 bases and J by 8 bases, and 18 bases separated the two germline ends. Germline V CDR1 and CDR2: MNHEY, SVGEGT. The CDR3 nucleotides are TGTGCCAGCACCAGGGGACTAACTTACGATGAGCAGTTCTTC. It encodes CASTRGLTYDEQFF.

Turning to this clonotype: A read error may produce the germline difference seen at one junction end. The rearrangement links TRBV7-8 to TRBJ2-2; D unresolved. The length of the CDR3 is 15 residues. The germline gives CDR1 SGHVS, CDR2 FQNEAQ. The CDR3 reads CTSSLVQQNTGELFF. CDR3 bases: TGTACCAGCAGCTTAGTACAGCAGAATACCGGGGAGCTGTTTTTT. Combining the CDR3 with reference TRBV7-8 and TRBJ2-2 gives the whole variable domain GAGVSQSPRYKVAKRGQDVALRCDPISGHVSLFWYQQALGQGPEFLTYFQNEAQLDKSGLPSDRFFAERPEGSVSTLKIQRTQQEDSAVYLCTSSLVQQNTGELFFGEGSRLTVL.

Comment on this clonotype: The junction differs from germline at one of its ends, possibly a read error. The V call is TRBV10-1, the J call TRBJ2-5; a possible D gene is TRBD1 (5 bases). The CDR3 has 13 amino acids. Germline V gives CDR1 WNHNN, CDR2 SYGVQD (reference sequence). The CDR3, as DNA: TGCACCAGCAGGCAAGACAGAAAAGAGACCCAGTACTTC. It yields the protein CTSRQDRKETQYF.

Remarks on this clonotype: Its ends do not fully match the called genes, so a read error is possible. V is TRBV29-1 and J is TRBJ1-2; D might be TRBD1 (6 bases). CDR1 SQVTM and CDR2 ANQGSEA come from the germline V gene. The CDR3 sequence is 14 residues long. The CDR3 DNA reads as TGCAGCTTTGACCAAAGGGGGTCAGGGCCTGACTGCACCTTC. Its translation: CSFDQRGSGPDCTF.

A word on this clonotype: Lacking the conserved final phenylalanine or tryptophan, this CDR3 likely reflects a read error. The V call is TRBV4-1, the J call TRBJ1-2; TRBD1 is a possible D gene (6 bases). The CDR3 totals 14 residues. In germline, CDR1 is MGHRA, CDR2 YSYEKL. The CDR3 sequence is CASSQDRGNYGYTI. The DNA of the CDR3 is TGCGCCAGCAGCCAAGACAGGGGAAACTATGGATACACCATC.

The gene calls are TRBV15 and TRBJ2-5; TRBD2 aligns across 8 bases. This CDR3 contains 16 residues. Trimming took 7 bases from V and 4 from J; bases not matched to a gene: 14. In germline, CDR1 is LNHNV, CDR2 YYDKDF (reference sequence). CDR3 protein: CATNTYSGVEGETQYF. CDR3 sequence (DNA): TGTGCCACCAACACCTATAGCGGGGTGGAGGGAGAGACCCAGTACTTC.

As concerns this clonotype: This CDR3 fails to terminate in the conserved phenylalanine or tryptophan, so it likely reflects a read error. The V and J genes are TRBV11-2 and TRBJ2-7; 7 bases map to TRBD1. From germline, CDR1 is SGHAT and CDR2 FQNNGV. The CDR3 is made up of 14 amino acids. The CDR3 region has the DNA TGTGCCAGCTGCTTAACAGGGGAGTCCTACGAGCAGTACTTA. Protein sequence: CASCLTGESYEQYL.

To note about this clonotype: In this CDR3 the conserved last residue, phenylalanine or tryptophan, is missing, so a read error is likely. The J gene is TRBJ1-5, the V gene TRBV6-2 or TRBV6-3, with D tentatively TRBD1 (5 bases). The CDR3 sequence is 18 residues long. The germline CDR1 and CDR2 sequences are MNHEY and SVGEGT. The DNA for the CDR3 is TGTGCCAGCAATTACTCCCGGGACGGTGATATAAGGAATCAGCCCCAGCATTAT. Residues: CASNYSRDGDIRNQPQHY.

This clonotype was picked up a small number of times. The rearrangement joins TRBV11-2 to TRBJ2-7; 7 nucleotides align to TRBD2. This CDR3 is 15 amino acids long. Germline trimming cut 1 base from V and 9 bases from J; bases unmatched to any gene: 12. Germline V gene sequence: CDR1 SGHAT, CDR2 FQNNGV. CDR3 sequence: CASSLAGGGHDVQYF. The CDR3 bases are TGTGCCAGCAGCTTAGCGGGCGGGGGTCACGACGTGCAGTACTTC.

This clonotype is termed medium-sized. The chain couples TRBV6-1 to TRBJ2-2; maybe TRBD2 (6 bases). The CDR3 spans 16 residues. CDR1 MNHNS and CDR2 SASEGT come from the germline V gene. The V gene lost 1 base and the J gene lost 6 bases, with 15 bases spanning the gap. The CDR3 nucleotides read TGTGCCAGCAGTGAAGTCCCCACTAGCTTACCCGGGGAGCTGTTTTTT. Its translation is CASSEVPTSLPGELFF.

This clonotype was detected only once. This chain connects TRBV2 to TRBJ1-5; D is perhaps TRBD1 (5 bases). The CDR3 is made up of 14 amino acids. The germline V gene encodes CDR1 SNHLY and CDR2 FYNNEI. V dropped 6 bases and J dropped 14 bases, with 23 bases sitting between them. The CDR3 region is CASRDMYSNQSKHF. As DNA, the CDR3 is TGTGCCAGCAGGGACATGTATAGCAATCAGTCCAAGCATTTT.

Points on this clonotype: One end of the junction varies from germline; a read error may be responsible. This sequence joins TRBV6-1 and TRBJ2-6; 7 positions agree with TRBD1. Per the germline V gene, CDR1 is MNHNS and CDR2 is SASEGT. This CDR3 region has 17 residues. CDR3 sequence (DNA): TGTACCAGCACCGAGACAGGGACCCTCTCTGGGGCCAACGTCCTGACTTTC. It encodes CTSTETGTLSGANVLTF.